These 6 T cell receptor beta chains came from one sample sequenced in a study of shared clonotypes between healthy human individuals. Sequencing was performed with immunoSEQ multiplex PCR; in TCRdb, only in-frame clones are kept and a portion is missing. Of 1.6 million or so clones in the sample, less than 99% were seen once. The sample comprised naive CD4+ T cells sorted from blood. Described subset: CD45RA+ positively selected. The receptors stem from a man younger than 40 in good health.

This sequence joins TRBV2 and TRBJ2-3; D possibly corresponds to TRBD1 (6 bases). V gave up 6 bases and J gave up 4 bases, with 17 bases separating them. Germline assignment: CDR1 SNHLY and CDR2 FYNNEI. The CDR3 consists of 15 residues. CDR3 amino acids: CASRGDMKGADTQYF. CDR3 in DNA: TGTGCCAGCAGGGGGGACATGAAGGGGGCAGATACGCAGTATTTT.

CDR3 residues: CASQQSDRGTGYTF. The CDR3 nucleotides read TGTGCCAGCCAGCAATCCGACAGGGGAACTGGCTACACCTTC. This chain joins TRBV21-1 and TRBJ1-2; TRBD1, the table's D call, was not compared with the DNA. TRBV21-1 has pseudogene status. The CDR3 totals 14 residues.

V is TRBV5-4 and J is TRBJ2-1; 8 positions agree with TRBD1. This CDR3 region has 15 residues. Trimming took 3 bases from V and 8 from J; bases not matched to a gene: 10. Germline CDR1 SGHNT, CDR2 YYREEE (reference sequence). The CDR3 DNA sequence: TGTGCCAGCAGCTCCAGGACAGGGAGAAGAGATGAGCAGTTCTTC. This codes for CASSSRTGRRDEQFF.

This clone was seen a single time. This chain uses TRBV18 with TRBJ1-5; D not certain. The V end lost 3 bases, the J end lost 2 bases, and 8 bases lay between the germline ends. CDR3 size: 14 residues. Germline CDR1 and CDR2: KGHSH and LQKENI. CDR3 in amino acids: CASSPNTGNQPQHF. CDR3 DNA sequence: TGTGCCAGCTCACCGAACACGGGCAATCAGCCCCAGCATTTT.

The chain has TRBV7-8 and TRBJ2-7; TRBD2 aligns across 10 bases. CDR1 is SGHVS and CDR2 is FQNEAQ in the germline V gene. This CDR3 region has 16 residues. V shed 2 bases, J shed 4 bases, and the junction held 8 bases outside the gene matches. For the CDR3, the DNA is TGTGCCAGCAGCTTAACAGCGGGAGGGTTAATATACGAGCAGTACTTC. Translating gives CASSLTAGGLIYEQYF.

The chain joins TRBV19 to TRBJ1-5, with 8 nucleotides matching TRBD1. Germline V gene lookup returns CDR1 LNHDA and CDR2 SQIVND (reference sequence). The CDR3 runs to 17 residues. Germline trimming cut 7 bases from V and 0 bases from J; bases unmatched to any gene: 11. The CDR3 sequence: CASTSVPGQDSNQPQHF. The DNA of the CDR3 is TGTGCCAGTACCTCAGTTCCGGGACAGGATAGCAATCAGCCCCAGCATTTT. The whole variable domain, remainder taken from reference TRBV19 and TRBJ1-5, is DGGITQSPKYLFRKEGQNVTLSCEQNLNHDAMYWYRQDPGQGLRLIYYSQIVNDFQKGDIAEGYSVSREKKESFPLTVTSAQKNPTAFYLCASTSVPGQDSNQPQHFGDGTRLSIL.